Sequencing of this T cell receptor beta chain was carried out in a study of T-cell memory formation after mild COVID-19 (dated by TCRdb to the early 2020s). Notes on the research overall: TCR sequence clusters from the two donors were largely donor specific. T-cell clones expanding and contracting after mild COVID-19 in two donors were tracked by longitudinal TCRalpha and TCRbeta repertoire sequencing. Two young, previously healthy adult volunteers, one female and one male, were included in the cohort. The paper's findings and limits, for the study overall: The study included only a couple of mild cases, and larger cohorts that include severe cases with pre-infection samples were judged to be necessary. Whether the second-wave clones peaking on day 37 were SARS-CoV-2 specific was not confirmed. Clones that contracted from day 15 to 85 showed balanced CD4/CD8 phenotypes, whereas a second wave of clones that expanded from day 15 to 37 leaned towards CD4+. Contracting CD4+ clones turned up mainly in the CM and EM memory subsets, whereas EMRA was where CD8+ clones were enriched. Some responding clones were detected in pre-infection memory, which suggested that pre-existing cross-reactive memory T cells had joined the SARS-CoV-2 response.

This clonotype has a handful of counts. Its antigen remains undetermined. Per-base quality was not reported, and no clone a single base away is much larger than it. Ficoll-Paque density gradient centrifugation was used to isolate PBMCs. Sequenced using an Illumina NovaSeq 6000. TCRalpha and TCRbeta cDNA libraries were built by 5'RACE with constant-segment primers, adding sample barcodes and unique molecular identifiers. RNA was extracted from every sample with Trizol reagent. Libraries were amplified in two PCR steps, with a second sample barcode and Illumina TruSeq adapters added in the second step. Sequencing of libraries was performed on an Illumina NovaSeq with 2 x 150 bp paired-end reads. From the authors' description of their analysis: Reads were demultiplexed and collapsed into UMI-guided consensus sequences with migec v1.2.7. Using mixcr v2.1.11, UMI consensuses were aligned to TRA and TRB V and J templates and then assembled into clonotypes. Expanded or contracted clonotypes were those called significant by both edgeR and NoisET, with noise models trained on biological replicates. For edgeR calls, the thresholds were a false discovery rate-adjusted p below 0.01 and a log2 fold-change of 1. As an exploratory analysis of dynamics, PCA with hierarchical clustering was applied to max-normalized trajectories of the 1000 most abundant clonotypes. Separately sequenced CD4+ and CD8+ repertoires were used to assign a CD4 or CD8 phenotype to each responding clone. The public reads were quality trimmed at Q25 with fastp and then assembled into clones with MiXCR by TCRdb, keeping productive beta chains. Each entry is one CDR3 protein sequence, shown with its most common DNA and genes. The V and J calls, along with clone size, are taken from TCRdb and not from the paper's own processing. Here the sample has 190,000 or so distinct CDR3 sequences; about 10% occur a single time. The top ten hold around 2.9% of the sample.

Including the terminal cysteine and phenylalanine, the CDR3 comprises 15 residues. The only DNA kept is the CDR3, 45 bases in frame from the first base. V lost 3 bases and J lost 0 bases; the stretch between them is 12 bases long. The germline V gene specifies SGHRS as CDR1 and YFSETQ as CDR2. The sequenced material came from PBMCs or a T cell subset sorted from them (not recorded which). The clonotype was recovered from a man aged 18 to 29 who had mild COVID-19 (a few samples of this study predate the infection). The sample titles of this study are shuffled in the database, so cell type and time point are left out; the donor was told from shared clones. The V and J genes are TRBV5-1 and TRBJ2-5, with the D gene not confidently named. The DNA sequence follows: TGCGCCAGCAGCTCCAGACACACGTACCAAGAGACCCAGTACTTC. Its translation reads: CASSSRHTYQETQYF.